Below, 22 T cell receptor beta chains from the same sample are listed, as sequenced in a study of cytomegalovirus exposure and HLA in healthy donors. A multiplex PCR was run with 60 Vbeta primers and 13 Jbeta primers. Only in-frame clones appear in the TCRdb table, and some are missing; sequencing was by immunoSEQ multiplex PCR. The data show roughly 80,000 clones, approximately 80% seen once. Sequenced material: PBMCs. The receptors originated from a woman aged 25-40 years in good health and CMV-seronegative.

V usage is TRBV14 and J usage is TRBJ1-4; D remains unclear. The V end lost 1 base, the J end lost 8 bases, and 11 bases lay between the germline ends. Germline-derived CDR1 and CDR2 are SGHDN and FVKESK. This CDR3 is built from 14 residues. Written as DNA, the CDR3 is TGTGCCAGCAGCCAAGGGCAGGTTGGGGAAAAACTGTTTTTT. Translating it yields CASSQGQVGEKLFF.

The chain joins TRBV21-1 to TRBJ2-1; TRBD2 is the table's D call, not checked against the DNA. TRBV21-1 is a documented pseudogene. CDR3 length: 16 residues. The CDR3 here is CATREIAGGLSHEQFF. CDR3 sequence (DNA): TGTGCTACTCGGGAGATAGCGGGAGGCCTTTCGCATGAGCAGTTCTTC.

The genes are TRBV29-1 and TRBJ2-2; TRBD2 is a possible D gene (5 bases). Trimming shortened V by 4 bases and J by 6 bases, and 18 bases separated the two germline ends. The germline V gene encodes CDR1 SQVTM and CDR2 ANQGSEA. The CDR3 is made up of 15 amino acids. CDR3 loop: CSVVRGVGVAGELFF. The CDR3, as DNA: TGCAGCGTTGTGCGTGGTGTGGGAGTAGCCGGGGAGCTGTTTTTT.

V is TRBV6-1 and J is TRBJ2-7, with 11 positions matching TRBD2. Per the germline V gene, CDR1 is MNHNS and CDR2 is SASEGT. There are 12 residues in the CDR3. J gave up 6 bases and V 8 bases, and 3 bases lay outside the gene matches. CDR3: CASGTSGGEQYF. The CDR3, as DNA: TGTGCCAGCGGGACTAGCGGAGGCGAGCAGTACTTC.

This clone showed up just a few times. This chain joins TRBV5-5 and TRBJ1-1, with D possibly TRBD1 on 6 matching bases. Germline V lookup: CDR1 SGHKS, CDR2 YYEKEE (reference sequence). Trimming removed 2 bases at V and 2 bases at J, with 16 bases between. This CDR3 has 16 amino acids. The CDR3 region has the DNA TGTGCCAGCAGCTTTATCGGGGGGCAGGCCAACACTGAAGCTTTCTTT. This gives the protein CASSFIGGQANTEAFF.

The J gene is TRBJ2-3, the V gene TRBV18, with no clear D. The CDR3 is 13 amino acids. From germline, CDR1 is KGHSH and CDR2 LQKENI. V shed 3 bases and J shed 3 bases, with 7 bases lying between them. This CDR3 is CASSPAITDTQYF. Here the CDR3 DNA reads TGTGCCAGCTCACCTGCTATTACAGATACGCAGTATTTT.

This rearrangement joins TRBV28 to TRBJ1-1; no definite D call. The V gene lost 6 bases and the J gene lost 0 bases, with 8 bases spanning the gap. Looked up from germline, CDR1 is MDHEN and CDR2 is SYDVKM. The CDR3 contains 13 residues. CDR3 loop: CASREALNTEAFF. DNA for the CDR3: TGTGCCAGCAGAGAGGCTTTGAACACTGAAGCTTTCTTT.

The J gene is TRBJ1-3, the V gene TRBV7-3, with D unclear. V lost 2 bases to trimming and J lost 0 bases, with 20 bases between them. CDR1 and CDR2 (germline): SGHTA, FQGTGA. This CDR3 contains 19 residues. The chain's CDR3 is CASSLLSPSTSNSGNTIYF. For the CDR3, the DNA is TGTGCCAGCAGCTTACTGTCTCCAAGCACCTCGAACTCTGGAAACACCATATATTTT. The whole variable domain, filled in from reference TRBV7-3 and TRBJ1-3, reads GAGVSQTPSNKVTEKGKYVELRCDPISGHTALYWYRQSLGQGPEFLIYFQGTGAADDSGLPNDRFFAVRPEGSVSTLKIQRTERGDSAVYLCASSLLSPSTSNSGNTIYFGEGSWLTVV.

The chain combines TRBV4-1 with TRBJ1-4; D unclear. This CDR3 spans 15 amino acids. Germline values: CDR1 MGHRA, CDR2 YSYEKL. The V gene lost 2 bases and the J gene lost 0 bases, with 7 bases spanning the gap. The CDR3 spells CASSQNYATNEKLFF. The CDR3 DNA is TGCGCCAGCAGCCAAAATTATGCAACTAATGAAAAACTGTTTTTT.

This clone was detected only a few times. Here the CDR3 DNA reads TGTGCCAGCAGCTTAAGGCGCCTAGCGGGAGGTAGGACCGGGGAGCTGTTTTTT. Translated: CASSLRRLAGGRTGELFF. This chain connects TRBV7-9 to TRBJ2-2; 11 bases are a match to TRBD2. Losses at the gene ends were 2 bases for V and 5 bases for J; bases not matched to a gene: 10. Germline V lookup: CDR1 SEHNR, CDR2 FQNEAQ (reference sequence). The CDR3 runs 18 residues.

The chain links TRBV25-1 to TRBJ2-7; 11 bases map to TRBD2. The junction had 0 bases not matched to a gene; V was cut back by 8 bases and J by 0 bases. Germline V gene lookup returns CDR1 MGHDK and CDR2 SYGVNS. The CDR3 runs 13 residues. The CDR3 DNA sequence: TGTGCCAGCGGACTAGCGGGCTCCTACGAGCAGTACTTC. Translation gives CASGLAGSYEQYF.

The chain recombines TRBV7-9 with TRBJ2-3; 8 bases are shared with TRBD1. Trimming at V came to 3 bases and at J to 1 base, leaving 6 bases not matched to a gene. Germline lookup yields CDR1 SEHNR and CDR2 FQNEAQ (reference sequence). There are 16 residues in the CDR3. The CDR3: CASSFGTGHGTDTQYF. As DNA, the CDR3 is TGTGCCAGCAGCTTCGGGACAGGTCACGGCACAGATACGCAGTATTTT.

The chain links TRBV29-1 to TRBJ2-3; 7 positions match TRBD1. Germline values: CDR1 SQVTM, CDR2 ANQGSEA. CDR3 length equals 16 residues. The V and J ends lost 1 base and 0 bases, in that order; junction bases with no gene match: 7. The CDR3 protein is CSVEGLQGRSTDTQYF. The CDR3 DNA follows: TGCAGCGTTGAAGGCCTACAGGGGCGAAGCACAGATACGCAGTATTTT.

V and J are TRBV10-3 and TRBJ2-5, with 10 nucleotides matching TRBD2. CDR1 is ENHRY, CDR2 SYGVKD, per germline. V lost 3 bases, J lost 2 bases, and 0 bases stayed unmatched. This CDR3 has 14 residues. In nucleotides, the CDR3 is TGTGCCATCAGTGAACTAGCGGGGCAAGAGACCCAGTACTTC. This sequence encodes CAISELAGQETQYF.

As DNA, the CDR3 is TGTGCCAGCAGCCCGGGACAGGGCACATACGAGCAGTACTTC. As protein: CASSPGQGTYEQYF. The chain couples TRBV9 to TRBJ2-7, with 9 nucleotides matching TRBD1. This CDR3 comprises 14 residues. CDR1 SGDLS and CDR2 YYNGEE come from the germline V gene. J was trimmed by 4 bases and V by 4 bases; bases with no gene match: 6.

The genes are TRBV27 and TRBJ1-2; D is unclear. The CDR3 contains 15 residues. V lost 0 bases and J 4 bases, leaving 12 bases between the germline ends. The V gene's germline CDR1 is MNHEY and CDR2 SMNVEV (reference sequence). CDR3 DNA: TGTGCCAGCAGTTTATCGCGGTCGGCAGTCTATGGCTACACCTTC. It specifies CASSLSRSAVYGYTF.

J is TRBJ2-3 and V is TRBV5-1; 8 positions agree with TRBD1. J gave up 1 base and V 0 bases, and 13 bases lay outside the gene matches. The CDR3 has 19 residues. The V gene's germline CDR1 is SGHRS and CDR2 YFSETQ. For the CDR3, the DNA is TGCGCCAGCAGCTTGGCCCTCCAGGGGGCAAAACACGGCACAGATACGCAGTATTTT. It specifies CASSLALQGAKHGTDTQYF.

This clone was seen only a few times. This chain connects TRBV7-3 to TRBJ1-5; no clear D gene. Germline CDR1 reads SGHTA; CDR2 reads FQGTGA. With 2 bases removed from V and 7 bases from J, the gap between germline ends came to 9 bases. CDR3 length equals 13 residues. The CDR3 DNA follows: TGTGCCAGCAGCTTATCCCCTAGCCAGCCCCAGCATTTT. Translated: CASSLSPSQPQHF.

This chain connects TRBV9 to TRBJ2-3, with TRBD2 matching over 10 bases. Trimming cost V 1 base and J 4 bases; bases outside gene matches: 3. There are 15 residues in the CDR3. Looked up from germline, CDR1 is SGDLS and CDR2 is YYNGEE. This CDR3 reads CASSVIAGGADTQYF. The CDR3 DNA is TGTGCCAGCAGCGTAATAGCGGGAGGCGCAGATACGCAGTATTTT.

The rearrangement joins TRBV4-2 to TRBJ2-7; D unclear. Germline loops: CDR1 LGHNA, CDR2 YNFKEQ. The length of the CDR3 is 13 residues. V was cut by 4 bases and J by 2 bases, with 9 bases left in between. Here the CDR3 DNA reads TGTGCCAGCAGCCCCAGGATCACCTACGAGCAGTACTTC. As protein: CASSPRITYEQYF.

The chain links TRBV11-2 to TRBJ2-3; 9 bases line up with TRBD1. Germline V gene lookup returns CDR1 SGHAT and CDR2 FQNNGV. The CDR3 sequence is 16 residues long. V shed 4 bases, J shed 3 bases, and the junction held 8 bases outside the gene matches. CDR3 loop: CASSWDRVTVTDTQYF. CDR3 nucleotides: TGTGCCAGCAGCTGGGACAGGGTCACCGTAACAGATACGCAGTATTTT. The variable domain in full, completed from reference TRBV11-2 and TRBJ2-3, reads EAGVAQSPRYKIIEKRQSVAFWCNPISGHATLYWYQQILGQGPKLLIQFQNNGVVDDSQLPKDRFSAERLKGVDSTLKIQPAKLEDSAVYLCASSWDRVTVTDTQYFGPGTRLTVL.

This chain uses TRBV28 with TRBJ1-1; D uncertain. V lost 2 bases, J lost 10 bases, and 14 bases lay in between. The germline gives CDR1 MDHEN, CDR2 SYDVKM. The CDR3 is made up of 13 amino acids. The CDR3 DNA reads as TGTGCCAGCAGTTTACAATTTGAGGGTAGAGCTTTCTTT. Its translation is CASSLQFEGRAFF.